These T cell receptor beta chains were read from a single sample in a study of cytomegalovirus exposure and HLA in healthy donors. Sequenced by immunoSEQ multiplex PCR; TCRdb stores in-frame clones only, minus some. This table holds some 130,000 clones, about two thirds found once. The sample consisted of PBMCs. All receptors derive from a woman between 55 and 75 years old in good health and CMV-seropositive. Both conserved end residues are part of each CDR3. D genes are given only for firm matches. Some rows have no size entry. The others give once, few or many, or a class for an expanded clone.

cdr3_length: 15
d_call: .
v_call: TRBV29-1
clone_size: .
j_call: TRBJ2-1
cdr3_nt: TGCAGCGTTGTGTTTGGTAGCGGAGAGTACAATGAGCAGTTCTTC
cdr3_aa: CSVVFGSGEYNEQFF

cdr3_length: 15
d_call: TRBD1
v_call: TRBV30
clone_size: .
j_call: TRBJ1-2
cdr3_nt: TGTGCCTGGCGAACCACAGGGGGCGTTAGCTATGGCTACACCTTC
cdr3_aa: CAWRTTGGVSYGYTF

cdr3_length: 17
d_call: TRBD1
v_call: TRBV28
clone_size: .
j_call: TRBJ2-1
cdr3_nt: TGTGCCAGCAGGTCCGTACAGGGGCTGACCTCCTACAATGAGCAGTTCTTC
cdr3_aa: CASRSVQGLTSYNEQFF

cdr3_length: 18
d_call: TRBD2
v_call: TRBV5-1
clone_size: .
j_call: TRBJ2-3
cdr3_nt: TGCGCCAGCAGCTCGGTGCCCTCACTAGCGGGAGGTCCGGATACGCAGTATTTT
cdr3_aa: CASSSVPSLAGGPDTQYF

cdr3_length: 17
d_call: .
v_call: TRBV19
clone_size: .
j_call: TRBJ1-1
cdr3_nt: TGTGCCAGTAGTACCCCGAGTGGGCAGACAGGAGAGACTGAAGCTTTCTTT
cdr3_aa: CASSTPSGQTGETEAFF

cdr3_length: 17
d_call: TRBD2
v_call: TRBV28
clone_size: .
j_call: TRBJ2-5
cdr3_nt: TGTGCCAGCAGTTTTGGGATGGTAGCGGGATCTCAAGAGACCCAGTACTTC
cdr3_aa: CASSFGMVAGSQETQYF

cdr3_length: 14
d_call: .
v_call: TRBV6-1
clone_size: few
j_call: TRBJ1-4
cdr3_nt: TGTGCCAGCAGGCTTTTTCAGGGAGGTGAAAAACTGTTTTTT
cdr3_aa: CASRLFQGGEKLFF

cdr3_length: 10
d_call: .
v_call: TRBV29-1
clone_size: .
j_call: TRBJ2-1
cdr3_nt: TGCAGCGGTGGACAGAAAGAGCAGTTCTTC
cdr3_aa: CSGGQKEQFF

cdr3_length: 16
d_call: TRBD2
v_call: TRBV6-1
clone_size: .
j_call: TRBJ2-1
cdr3_nt: TGTGCCAGCAGTGCCGCCACTAGCGGGAGGCCTAATGAGCAGTTCTTC
cdr3_aa: CASSAATSGRPNEQFF

cdr3_length: 16
d_call: TRBD2
v_call: TRBV7-9
clone_size: .
j_call: TRBJ2-7
cdr3_nt: TGTGCCAGCAGCTTACGAGACGGGACTAGTTCGTACGAGCAGTACTTC
cdr3_aa: CASSLRDGTSSYEQYF

cdr3_length: 13
d_call: TRBD2
v_call: TRBV25-1
clone_size: .
j_call: TRBJ2-7
cdr3_nt: TGTGCCAGCCGGACTAGCGGGAGCTACGAGCAGTACTTC
cdr3_aa: CASRTSGSYEQYF

cdr3_length: 14
d_call: .
v_call: TRBV7-2
clone_size: .
j_call: TRBJ2-7
cdr3_nt: TGTGCCAGCAGCTTAGGGTGGACATCCTACGAGCAGTACTTC
cdr3_aa: CASSLGWTSYEQYF

cdr3_length: 14
d_call: TRBD1
v_call: TRBV5-4
clone_size: .
j_call: TRBJ2-1
cdr3_nt: TGTGCCAGCATACGGACAGGGACGGACAATGAGCAGTTCTTC
cdr3_aa: CASIRTGTDNEQFF

cdr3_length: 12
d_call: TRBD1
v_call: TRBV9
clone_size: .
j_call: TRBJ2-7
cdr3_nt: TGTGCCAGCAGCGCGACAGGGGGCGAGCAGTACTTC
cdr3_aa: CASSATGGEQYF

cdr3_length: 14
d_call: .
v_call: TRBV7-6
clone_size: .
j_call: TRBJ1-1
cdr3_nt: TGTGCCAGCAGCACCGGGACATCTAACACTGAAGCTTTCTTT
cdr3_aa: CASSTGTSNTEAFF

cdr3_length: 15
d_call: TRBD2
v_call: TRBV7-7
clone_size: few
j_call: TRBJ2-1
cdr3_nt: TGTGCTAGCAGCTTACTAGCGGGAGCTGCGTATGAGCAGTTCTTC
cdr3_aa: CASSLLAGAAYEQFF

cdr3_length: 14
d_call: TRBD2
v_call: TRBV6-5
clone_size: .
j_call: TRBJ2-3
cdr3_nt: TGTGCCAGCAGTGCGACTAGCGGGAGGGAGGCGGAGTATTTT
cdr3_aa: CASSATSGREAEYF

cdr3_length: 13
d_call: TRBD1
v_call: TRBV28
clone_size: .
j_call: TRBJ1-2
cdr3_nt: TGTGCCAGCATAAGTGGACAGGGGAATGGCTACACCTTC
cdr3_aa: CASISGQGNGYTF

cdr3_length: 13
d_call: .
v_call: TRBV7-9
clone_size: .
j_call: TRBJ2-4
cdr3_nt: TGTGCCAGCGGGCTTGGCCCCTTTGACATTCAGTACTTC
cdr3_aa: CASGLGPFDIQYF

cdr3_length: 16
d_call: .
v_call: TRBV5-4
clone_size: .
j_call: TRBJ1-1
cdr3_nt: TGTGCCAGCAGCTTGGAAGGGCGCGGGGTGAACACTGAAGCTTTCTTT
cdr3_aa: CASSLEGRGVNTEAFF